These 31 T cell receptor beta chains came from one sample sequenced in a study of beta chain features in type 1 diabetes. Study-wide findings and caveats: Type 1 diabetes patients had TCRB CDR3s that were shorter (moderately but significantly so) in all four CD4+ subsets.

The antigens for these receptors are not known. The investigators reverse transcribed all of the isolated RNA, so they sequenced expressed TCRB transcripts. Measured with immunoSEQ multiplex PCR; TCRdb has only the in-frame clones, and not every one. The repertoire holds approximately 16,000 clones, with less than 85% as singletons. The sequencing sample was made of stem cell memory CD4+ T cells from blood. Every receptor here comes from a man aged 30 to 39 with type 1 diabetes.

The genes are TRBV7-9 and TRBJ2-1, with TRBD2 matching over 9 bases. Germline lookup yields CDR1 SEHNR and CDR2 FQNEAQ (reference sequence). The junction had 2 bases not matched to a gene; V was cut back by 6 bases and J by 2 bases. This CDR3 has 14 amino acids. DNA of the CDR3: TGTGCCAGCAGTCTAGCGGGGCCCTACAATGAGCAGTTCTTC. Its translation is CASSLAGPYNEQFF.

This rearrangement joins TRBV7-2 to TRBJ2-3, with 10 bases that match TRBD2. Germline V CDR1 and CDR2: SGHTA, FQGNSA. The CDR3 sequence is 15 residues long. V gave up 5 bases and J gave up 4 bases; unmatched junction bases: 6. Here the CDR3 DNA reads TGTGCCAGCAGCCCAGCGGGGGGGCCTGCAGATACGCAGTATTTT. This translates into CASSPAGGPADTQYF.

This clone was detected a few times. The rearrangement joins TRBV28 to TRBJ1-5; 10 nucleotides align to TRBD1. There are 13 residues in the CDR3. Trimming took 5 bases from V and 9 from J; bases not matched to a gene: 4. From germline, CDR1 is MDHEN and CDR2 SYDVKM. As DNA, the CDR3 is TGTGCCAGCAGTGGAAGGACAGGGGGGCCCCAGCATTTT. Amino acids: CASSGRTGGPQHF.

The genes are TRBV19 and TRBJ1-5; 11 nucleotides agree with TRBD1. The germline gives CDR1 LNHDA, CDR2 SQIVND (reference sequence). This CDR3 contains 16 residues. The J segment lost 6 bases and the V segment lost 4 bases, leaving 8 bases of the junction unmatched. CDR3 DNA: TGTGCCAGTAGTACTCCGGGACAGGGGGTGAGTCAGCCCCAGCATTTT. As protein: CASSTPGQGVSQPQHF.

J is TRBJ1-2 and V is TRBV18, with 8 bases lining up with TRBD1. The junction had 3 bases not matched to a gene; V was cut back by 3 bases and J by 6 bases. Germline loops: CDR1 KGHSH, CDR2 LQKENI. The CDR3 sequence is 13 residues long. CDR3 in amino acids: CASSPDRAHGYTF. In nucleotides, the CDR3 is TGTGCCAGCTCACCGGACAGGGCCCATGGCTACACCTTC.

CDR3 sequence (DNA): TGTGCCAGCTCACCACTCGACACCGGGGAGCTGTTTTTT. Encoded protein: CASSPLDTGELFF. The gene calls are TRBV18 and TRBJ2-2; no definite D call. Trimming removed 1 base from V and 3 bases from J, with 3 bases in between. This CDR3 has 13 residues. The germline gives CDR1 KGHSH, CDR2 LQKENI.

This clone occurred once. This chain uses TRBV10-3 with TRBJ1-2; perhaps TRBD1 as D (5 bases). The CDR3 is 13 amino acids. Trimming pared 6 bases from V and 8 bases from J, leaving 16 bases between. In germline, CDR1 is ENHRY, CDR2 SYGVKD. CDR3 DNA sequence: TGTGCCATCAGCCCGGGGGGGGATAGGGGCTACACCTTC. This sequence encodes CAISPGGDRGYTF.

This clone was counted once. J is TRBJ2-1 and V is TRBV5-1; 9 bases align to TRBD2. J lost 2 bases, V lost 1 base, and 7 bases had no gene match. Per germline, CDR1 SGHRS and CDR2 YFSETQ. The CDR3 is 17 residues long. The CDR3 protein is CASSLSPAGGTYNEQFF. For the CDR3, the DNA is TGCGCCAGCAGCTTGAGTCCAGCGGGGGGAACCTACAATGAGCAGTTCTTC.

V gene TRBV4-3 combines with J gene TRBJ1-6; tentative D call: TRBD1 (5 bases). Germline V lookup: CDR1 LGHNA, CDR2 YSLEER. Trimming took 4 bases from V and 8 from J, leaving 15 bases between them. The CDR3 runs 15 residues. CDR3 in DNA: TGCGCCAGCAGCCGATTTCAGGGAGGTTATTCACCCCTCCACTTT. This translates into CASSRFQGGYSPLHF.

The V and J genes are TRBV10-1 and TRBJ2-7; D is uncertain. Trimming left V 0 bases short and J 0 bases short, with 6 bases between. There are 14 residues in the CDR3. Germline V lookup: CDR1 WNHNN, CDR2 SYGVQD (reference sequence). The CDR3 nucleotides read TGCGCCAGCAGTGAGTCGGGCAGCTCCTACGAGCAGTACTTC. This translates into CASSESGSSYEQYF.

The gene calls are TRBV5-1 and TRBJ2-2; 7 nucleotides align to TRBD2. Germline trimming cut 3 bases from V and 5 bases from J; bases unmatched to any gene: 4. The CDR3 is 14 residues long. The V gene's germline CDR1 is SGHRS and CDR2 YFSETQ. This chain's CDR3 is CASSWEGPTGELFF. Written as DNA, the CDR3 is TGCGCCAGCAGCTGGGAGGGACCTACCGGGGAGCTGTTTTTT.

The V call is TRBV27, the J call TRBJ2-5, with no clear D. The CDR3 has 12 amino acids. Trimming took off 2 bases at V and 8 bases at J, with 9 bases between the two ends. Germline V gene data show CDR1 as MNHEY and CDR2 as SMNVEV (reference sequence). Written as DNA, the CDR3 is TGTGCCAGCAGTTTACAAGGCGGAACCCAGTACTTC. It codes for CASSLQGGTQYF.

In DNA, the CDR3 is TGTGCCAGCAGCGGACGTGGCGGGGGACTACCAATAGATACGCAGTATTTT. Its protein product is CASSGRGGGLPIDTQYF. J is TRBJ2-3 and V is TRBV7-8; 7 nucleotides line up with TRBD2. This CDR3 contains 17 residues. Germline values: CDR1 SGHVS, CDR2 FQNEAQ. The ends lost 5 bases at V and 5 bases at J; junction bases unmatched: 16.

This clone was counted only a few times. The chain combines TRBV4-2 with TRBJ2-1, with 10 nucleotides matching TRBD2. CDR1 and CDR2 (germline): LGHNA, YNFKEQ. The CDR3 totals 15 residues. V trimming: 1 base; J trimming: 7 bases; junction bases outside the gene matches: 4. The CDR3 DNA reads TGTGCCAGCAGCCAAGTGGGGACTAGCGATAATGAGCAGTTCTTC. The encoded protein is CASSQVGTSDNEQFF.

The V and J genes are TRBV19 and TRBJ1-6, with TRBD1 identical over 7 bases. The CDR3 extends over 17 amino acids. The V and J ends lost 3 bases and 7 bases, in that order; junction bases with no gene match: 12. Germline V gene sequence: CDR1 LNHDA, CDR2 SQIVND (reference sequence). CDR3 nucleotide sequence: TGTGCCAGTAGTATCCTCGGGCAGGGGGTGTTGAATTCACCCCTCCACTTT. Its protein product is CASSILGQGVLNSPLHF.

J is TRBJ1-3 and V is TRBV2; no definite D call. Germline-derived CDR1 and CDR2 are SNHLY and FYNNEI. Trimming removed 4 bases from V and 0 bases from J, with 7 bases in between. The CDR3 is 14 residues long. For the CDR3, the DNA is TGTGCCAGCAGTGGGGAGAGCTCTGGAAACACCATATATTTT. Protein sequence: CASSGESSGNTIYF.

This clone was detected a few times. The gene calls are TRBV4-1 and TRBJ2-3; 8 nucleotides line up with TRBD2. Trimming removed 4 bases from V and 4 bases from J; junction bases left unmatched: 4. This CDR3 spans 14 amino acids. From germline, CDR1 is MGHRA and CDR2 YSYEKL. The CDR3 region is CASSRGGPADTQYF. CDR3 in DNA: TGCGCCAGCAGCCGCGGGGGGCCGGCAGATACGCAGTATTTT.

This rearrangement joins TRBV9 to TRBJ2-2; no firm D call. The length of the CDR3 is 13 residues. Trimming stripped 1 base from V and 1 base from J, with 2 bases between. CDR1 and CDR2 from the germline V gene are SGDLS and YYNGEE. The CDR3 DNA reads as TGTGCCAGCAGCGTACGGAACACCGGGGAGCTGTTTTTT. Translated, it gives CASSVRNTGELFF.

This chain links TRBV18 with TRBJ2-1; no definite D call. Looked up from germline, CDR1 is KGHSH and CDR2 is LQKENI. Between the trimmed V and J ends, which lost 2 bases and 1 base, there was a span of 6 bases. The CDR3 has 14 residues. The CDR3 here is CASSPSRSYNEQFF. CDR3 nucleotide sequence: TGTGCCAGCTCACCATCGCGATCCTACAATGAGCAGTTCTTC. Using reference TRBV18 and TRBJ2-1 for the parts outside the CDR3, the full variable domain is NAGVMQNPRHLVRRRGQEARLRCSPMKGHSHVYWYRQLPEEGLKFMVYLQKENIIDESGMPKERFSAEFPKEGPSILRIQQVVRGDSAAYFCASSPSRSYNEQFFGPGTRLTVL.

This chain uses TRBV6-1 with TRBJ2-7, with 12 bases that match TRBD2. The germline V gene has CDR1 MNHNS and CDR2 SASEGT. This CDR3 has 14 residues. V gave up 6 bases and J gave up 6 bases; unmatched junction bases: 6. The chain's CDR3 is CASRSGLAGREQYF. CDR3 DNA sequence: TGTGCCAGCAGATCCGGACTAGCGGGGCGCGAGCAGTACTTC.

The rearrangement uses TRBV7-2 and TRBJ2-2; TRBD2 agrees at 8 bases. CDR3 length: 14 amino acids. Germline V CDR1 and CDR2: SGHTA, FQGNSA. J gave up 12 bases and V 4 bases, and 10 bases lay outside the gene matches. Written as DNA, the CDR3 is TGTGCCAGCAGCTACCGGGGGGGTACAGGGAAGCTGTTTTTT. Its protein product is CASSYRGGTGKLFF.

The rearrangement joins TRBV9 to TRBJ1-2, with D hard to call. Trimming removed 3 bases from V and 3 bases from J, with 12 bases in between. Germline CDR1 reads SGDLS; CDR2 reads YYNGEE. This CDR3 region has 14 residues. Here the CDR3 DNA reads TGTGCCAGCAGCGCAGCGTTCGGGGACTATGGCTACACCTTC. Protein sequence: CASSAAFGDYGYTF.

This clone appeared a single time. The rearrangement joins TRBV12-5 to TRBJ2-3, with 9 bases aligning to TRBD1. CDR3 length: 14 residues. Germline CDR1 and CDR2: LGHNT and FRNRAP. With 6 bases clipped from V and 5 bases from J, the junction kept 6 bases outside the gene matches. The CDR3 nucleotides read TGTGCTAGTGGACCGGGACAGGGCATAGATACGCAGTATTTT. Amino acid sequence: CASGPGQGIDTQYF.

The chain carries TRBV28 and TRBJ1-1; 9 bases map to TRBD1. Germline CDR1 and CDR2: MDHEN and SYDVKM. V lost 6 bases to trimming and J lost 7 bases; unmatched junction nucleotides: 9. The CDR3 runs to 14 residues. The CDR3 reads CASRQWDRVNEAFF. CDR3 DNA: TGTGCCAGCAGACAATGGGACAGGGTTAATGAAGCTTTCTTT. The variable domain in full, completed from reference TRBV28 and TRBJ1-1, reads DVKVTQSSRYLVKRTGEKVFLECVQDMDHENMFWYRQDPGLGLRLIYFSYDVKMKEKGDIPEGYSVSREKKERFSLILESASTNQTSMYLCASRQWDRVNEAFFGQGTRLTVV.

The chain is built from TRBV18 and TRBJ2-2; 8 positions agree with TRBD2. The CDR3 contains 16 residues. With V trimmed by 1 base and J by 0 bases, 1 base remained unmatched. Germline V gene sequence: CDR1 KGHSH, CDR2 LQKENI. CDR3 sequence (DNA): TGTGCCAGCTCACCACAGCGGGGGCCGAACACCGGGGAGCTGTTTTTT. Translated, it gives CASSPQRGPNTGELFF. The full variable domain, in which reference TRBV18 and TRBJ2-2 provide the parts outside the CDR3, is NAGVMQNPRHLVRRRGQEARLRCSPMKGHSHVYWYRQLPEEGLKFMVYLQKENIIDESGMPKERFSAEFPKEGPSILRIQQVVRGDSAAYFCASSPQRGPNTGELFFGEGSRLTVL.

The chain links TRBV28 to TRBJ2-2; D unresolved. CDR1 is MDHEN and CDR2 is SYDVKM in the germline V gene. This CDR3 has 12 amino acids. Trimming removed 6 bases at V and 0 bases at J, with 2 bases between. The CDR3 loop reads CASSTNTGELFF. CDR3 DNA: TGTGCCAGCAGCACGAACACCGGGGAGCTGTTTTTT.

The gene calls are TRBV2 and TRBJ1-2; tentative D call: TRBD1 (5 bases). CDR1 SNHLY and CDR2 FYNNEI come from the germline V gene. Trimming removed 8 bases at V and 4 bases at J, with 17 bases between. There are 14 residues in the CDR3. The chain's CDR3 is CASGGIRGGYGYTF. The CDR3 DNA sequence: TGTGCCAGCGGGGGGATCCGAGGAGGCTATGGCTACACCTTC.

The chain couples TRBV2 to TRBJ1-2, with D perhaps matching TRBD1 (6 bases). Looked up from germline, CDR1 is SNHLY and CDR2 is FYNNEI. The length of the CDR3 is 15 residues. Trimming left V 3 bases short and J 3 bases short, with 14 bases between. The CDR3 DNA is TGTGCCAGCAGTGAGGTGGGGGCTTCCGACTATGGCTACACCTTC. Protein product: CASSEVGASDYGYTF.

This clone has just one count. This sequence joins TRBV7-8 and TRBJ1-1, with 9 bases identical to TRBD1. The length of the CDR3 is 16 residues. V was pared by 6 bases and J by 0 bases, with 8 bases of the junction left unmatched. Germline CDR1 is SGHVS and CDR2 is FQNEAQ. CDR3 DNA sequence: TGTGCCAGCAGGCCCCGGGACAGGGTGGTGAACACTGAAGCTTTCTTT. Amino acid sequence: CASRPRDRVVNTEAFF.

The chain has TRBV6-1 and TRBJ1-1; 8 positions agree with TRBD1. V lost 7 bases, J lost 5 bases, and 12 bases stayed unmatched. CDR1 is MNHNS and CDR2 is SASEGT in the germline V gene. The CDR3 length is 15 residues. The chain's CDR3 is CASNFLQGGNTEAFF. The CDR3 DNA is TGTGCCAGCAATTTCTTACAGGGGGGGAATACTGAAGCTTTCTTT.

This clone occurred a few times. The chain's CDR3 is CASIDRSTDTQYF. CDR3 DNA: TGTGCCAGCATCGACAGAAGCACAGATACGCAGTATTTT. The V call is TRBV5-4, the J call TRBJ2-3; D might be TRBD1 (5 bases). CDR1 and CDR2 from the germline V gene are SGHNT and YYREEE (reference sequence). This CDR3 region has 13 residues. Trimming removed 6 bases from V and 0 bases from J, with 8 bases in between.